This T cell receptor (beta chain) was identified in a study of control samples from healthy donors and cancer patients. Data came from immunoSEQ multiplex PCR; TCRdb stores just in-frame clones and leaves some out. The data contain some 120,000 clones, about nine tenths of them seen just once; the ten biggest clones take up about 8.7%. Trimming removed 5 bases at V and 5 bases at J, with 9 bases between. The CDR3 covers 13 residues. Germline V gene lookup returns CDR1 SGHNT and CDR2 YENEEA. The chain has TRBV11-3 and TRBJ2-2, with D hard to call. This sequence originates from a man in his forties in good health. Material for sequencing was blood. The chain's CDR3 is CASSPINTGELFF. The CDR3 DNA is TGTGCCAGCAGCCCCATTAATACCGGGGAGCTGTTTTTT.